These T cell receptor beta chains were read from a single sample in a study of blood T cell repertoires in COVID-19. Profiling relied on immunoSEQ multiplex PCR, and the TCRdb table lists in-frame clones only, not all of them. The sample includes under 90,000 clones, around nine tenths of them seen just once. Sequenced sample: peripheral blood. The receptor source for this set is a man between 60 and 75 years old with acute or convalescent COVID-19. The CDR3 runs from the conserved cysteine through the conserved F or W. Fields, in order: J gene, clone size, D gene, V gene, CDR3 protein. The D gene is left open where the match is weak. Expanded clones are given a class, and other clones once, few, many or no size at all.

TRBJ2-2 once . TRBV7-2 CASSPRSVGGTGELFF
TRBJ1-1 . . TRBV6-2/TRBV6-3 CASSAYGGPYTEAFF
TRBJ1-4 . . TRBV2 CASIDQGTTNEKLFF
TRBJ2-3 . TRBD2 TRBV7-2 CASSSPIAGGTDTQYF
TRBJ1-3 . . TRBV12-3/TRBV12-4 CASSLSTGDTIYF
TRBJ1-5 . . TRBV6-7 CASSLQRTAIPNQPQHF
TRBJ1-2 few . TRBV18 CASSPPGRDEDGYTF
TRBJ2-4 . TRBD2 TRBV4-3 CASSLAGERTTGKNIQYF
TRBJ2-1 few TRBD2 TRBV19 CASSPGGRYNEQFF
TRBJ1-6 few TRBD1 TRBV18 CASSPKGQGNSPLHF
TRBJ2-1 . TRBD2 TRBV18 CASSPPGLAGGLSYNEQFF
TRBJ1-2 . . TRBV28 CASRQSDSKFYGYTF
TRBJ1-1 . . TRBV5-8 CASFVTPNTEAFF
TRBJ2-3 . TRBD1 TRBV18 CASSPGQVTSTDTQYF
TRBJ2-7 . TRBD1 TRBV11-2 CASSLDRGTHEQYF
TRBJ2-3 . . TRBV13 CASSPRWGEDTDTQYF
TRBJ1-1 . TRBD1 TRBV6-6 CASSPGPGQGARNTEAFF